This T cell receptor beta chain was found in a study of T cell responses to AZD1222 COVID-19 vaccine. This CDR3 comprises 15 residues. The J segment lost 1 base and the V segment lost 3 bases, leaving 4 bases of the junction unmatched. Germline values: CDR1 KGHSH, CDR2 LQKENI. Study-level findings and limits: In the spike-specific TCR repertoire, nearly half reportedly target unmutated variant regions. Spike regions recognized by vaccine-associated CD4 TCRs spanned the protein, led by 160-218 and 743-854. Only a handful of AZD1222 recipients were seropositive at baseline.

Clones were read by immunoSEQ multiplex PCR, and TCRdb kept only the in-frame ones, dropping some. The sample has 95,000 to 150,000 clones, about nine tenths seen once. Remarks on this clone: The target antigen is unknown.

Sequenced material: peripheral blood, taken on day 0 of AZD1222 vaccination. The chain is built from TRBV18 and TRBJ2-7; 9 bases match TRBD1. This clonotype originated in an adult in good health. CDR3 region: CASSPGTGKSYEQYF. In DNA form, the CDR3 reads TGTGCCAGCTCACCGGGGACAGGGAAATCCTACGAGCAGTACTTC. Together with reference TRBV18 and TRBJ2-7, the CDR3 gives the full variable domain: NAGVMQNPRHLVRRRGQEARLRCSPMKGHSHVYWYRQLPEEGLKFMVYLQKENIIDESGMPKERFSAEFPKEGPSILRIQQVVRGDSAAYFCASSPGTGKSYEQYFGPGTRLTVT.